The rows below give T cell receptor beta chains drawn from one sample of a study of T cell responses to AZD1222 COVID-19 vaccine. Here immunoSEQ multiplex PCR was the method, and the copy in TCRdb shows in-frame clones only, minus some. Among around 140,000 clones listed, 75% to 95% were seen once. Sequencing used peripheral blood, obtained 28 days after the second AZD1222 dose. The receptors here all came from an adult who received the AZD1222 COVID-19 vaccine. CDR3s include the opening cysteine and the closing phenylalanine or tryptophan. Fields, in order: clone size, V gene, J gene, D gene, CDR3 protein, CDR3 DNA. A D gene is named only where the DNA matches it firmly. Clone size, where shown, is once, few, many, or a class for clones that have expanded.

>NA|TRBV6-6|TRBJ1-2|TRBD1
CASSYSAGQGDDGYTF
TGTGCCAGCAGTTACAGCGCTGGACAGGGGGATGATGGCTACACCTTC
>once|TRBV19|TRBJ2-5|NA
CASRGDWETQYF
TGTGCCAGTAGAGGGGACTGGGAGACCCAGTACTTC
>NA|TRBV6-1|TRBJ2-5|NA
CASREGGGGGPGETQYF
TGTGCCAGCAGGGAAGGTGGAGGGGGCGGGCCGGGAGAGACCCAGTACTTC
>NA|TRBV19|TRBJ2-2|TRBD2
CASSSGLAGATGELFF
TGTGCCAGTAGTAGCGGACTAGCGGGAGCCACCGGGGAGCTGTTTTTT
>NA|TRBV4-1|TRBJ2-2|NA
CASSQERQGAYTGELFF
TGCGCCAGCAGCCAAGAACGGCAGGGTGCTTATACCGGGGAGCTGTTTTTT
>NA|TRBV27|TRBJ2-2|NA
CASNTPEGANTGELFF
TGTGCCAGCAACACGCCAGAGGGAGCGAACACCGGGGAGCTGTTTTTT
>NA|TRBV4-1|TRBJ2-3|NA
CASSQERGASTDTQYF
TGCGCCAGCAGCCAAGAGAGGGGAGCGAGCACAGATACGCAGTATTTT
>NA|TRBV5-1|TRBJ2-1|NA
CASMMGASGYNEQFF
TGCGCCAGCATGATGGGGGCTAGCGGTTACAATGAGCAGTTCTTC
>NA|TRBV9|TRBJ1-1|NA
CASSVGGGGPAFF
TGTGCCAGCAGCGTAGGGGGAGGCGGCCCCGCTTTCTTT
>NA|TRBV6-5|TRBJ2-2|TRBD1
CASRYRGNTGELFF
TGTGCCAGCAGGTACAGGGGCAACACCGGGGAGCTGTTTTTT
>NA|TRBV14|TRBJ1-2|TRBD1
CASSRTGQNYGYTF
TGTGCCAGCAGCCGGACAGGGCAAAACTATGGCTACACCTTC
>once|TRBV7-2|TRBJ2-2|NA
CASSLADSTGELFF
TGTGCCAGCAGCTTAGCGGACAGTACCGGGGAGCTGTTTTTT
>few|TRBV5-6|TRBJ2-7|NA
CASSLGWGQNLYEQYF
TGTGCCAGCAGCTTGGGTTGGGGGCAGAATCTCTACGAGCAGTACTTC
>NA|TRBV5-1|TRBJ1-6|TRBD1
CASSLAGTGGSPLHF
TGCGCCAGCAGCTTGGCAGGGACAGGGGGTTCACCCCTCCACTTT
>NA|TRBV6-2/TRBV6-3|TRBJ2-2|NA
CASSYSRTENTGELFF
TGTGCCAGCAGTTACAGTCGGACAGAGAACACCGGGGAGCTGTTTTTT
>NA|TRBV2|TRBJ2-2|TRBD1
CASKADRANTGELFF
TGTGCCAGCAAAGCGGACAGGGCGAACACCGGGGAGCTGTTTTTT
>NA|TRBV19|TRBJ2-1|TRBD2
CASSIIGGARNEQFF
TGTGCCAGTAGTATTATCGGGGGGGCTCGGAATGAGCAGTTCTTC
>NA|TRBV30|TRBJ2-3|NA
CAWSIQQGRTDTQYF
TGTGCCTGGAGCATCCAGCAGGGGCGCACAGATACGCAGTATTTT
>NA|TRBV6-5|TRBJ2-1|NA
CASRDQEQFF
TGTGCCAGCAGAGACCAGGAGCAGTTCTTC
>NA|TRBV23-1|TRBJ1-1|NA
CALINTEAFF
TGCGCTCTTATTAACACTGAAGCTTTCTTT
>few|TRBV7-9|TRBJ1-4|NA
CASRLTNEKLFF
TGTGCCAGCAGACTAACTAATGAAAAACTGTTTTTT
>NA|TRBV30|TRBJ1-6|NA
CAWSVVGQDSPLHF
TGTGCCTGGAGTGTCGTAGGGCAGGATTCACCCCTCCACTTT
>NA|TRBV2|TRBJ1-5|TRBD1
CASRPTGEDQPQHF
TGTGCCAGCAGGCCGACAGGGGAGGATCAGCCCCAGCATTTT
>NA|TRBV5-4|TRBJ1-1|NA
CASSLGDPFMNTEAFF
TGTGCCAGCAGCTTGGGGGACCCATTTATGAACACTGAAGCTTTCTTT
>NA|TRBV2|TRBJ2-7|TRBD1
CASSENRGSSYEQYF
TGTGCCAGCAGTGAAAACAGGGGGAGCTCCTACGAGCAGTACTTC
>NA|TRBV7-9|TRBJ2-5|NA
CASSSTGKKETQYF
TGTGCCAGCAGCTCTACCGGGAAGAAAGAGACCCAGTACTTC
>NA|TRBV11-3|TRBJ1-6|NA
CASSLFVGNNSPLHF
TGTGCCAGCAGCTTATTCGTCGGGAATAATTCACCCCTCCACTTT
>once|TRBV6-1|TRBJ1-1|NA
CASSERWGEKAEAFF
TGTGCCAGCAGTGAACGATGGGGTGAAAAGGCTGAAGCTTTCTTT
>NA|TRBV3-1/TRBV3-2|TRBJ1-4|NA
CASCRLACEKLFF
TGTGCCAGCTGCCGCTTAGCTTGTGAAAAACTGTTTTTT
>NA|TRBV30|TRBJ1-5|NA
CAWSPPRQGGNQPQHF
TGTGCCTGGAGCCCCCCCAGGCAGGGTGGCAATCAGCCCCAGCATTTT
>NA|TRBV7-9|TRBJ2-7|NA
CASSLGRSLYEQYF
TGTGCCAGCAGCTTAGGTCGGAGCCTCTACGAGCAGTACTTC
>NA|TRBV7-8|TRBJ1-6|NA
CASSSPTEGRNSPLHF
TGTGCCAGCAGCTCGCCGACAGAGGGTCGGAATTCACCCCTCCACTTT
>NA|TRBV7-3|TRBJ2-3|TRBD1
CASSLMGTGPDTQYF
TGTGCCAGCAGCTTAATGGGGACAGGGCCAGATACGCAGTATTTT
>NA|TRBV30|TRBJ1-2|NA
CAWSRGGPSYGYTF
TGTGCCTGGAGTCGGGGGGGGCCAAGCTATGGCTACACCTTC
>once|TRBV10-1|TRBJ1-1|NA
CASSSGTHTEAFF
TGCGCCAGCAGTTCCGGGACCCACACTGAAGCTTTCTTT
>once|TRBV7-8|TRBJ1-1|NA
CASSFGGDTEAFF
TGTGCCAGCAGCTTCGGGGGGGACACTGAAGCTTTCTTT
>NA|TRBV20-1|TRBJ2-1|NA
CSASKVSSYNEQFF
TGCAGTGCTAGTAAGGTTAGCTCCTACAATGAGCAGTTCTTC
>NA|TRBV30|TRBJ1-4|NA
CAWSVRGREKLFF
TGTGCCTGGAGTGTGCGGGGGAGGGAAAAACTGTTTTTT
>NA|TRBV19|TRBJ1-5|NA
CASSISNGGQPQHF
TGTGCCAGTAGTATTAGTAATGGTGGTCAGCCCCAGCATTTT
>NA|TRBV3-1/TRBV3-2|TRBJ2-1|NA
CASSLGPLEQFF
TGTGCCAGCAGCCTCGGGCCCCTGGAGCAGTTCTTC
>NA|TRBV30|TRBJ1-3|NA
CAWRDSGNTIYF
TGTGCCTGGAGGGACAGCGGTAACACCATATATTTT
>NA|TRBV10-2|TRBJ2-6|NA
CASSRGLAGANVLTF
TGCGCCAGCAGTAGGGGACTTGCTGGGGCCAACGTCCTGACTTTC
>NA|TRBV5-1|TRBJ2-3|TRBD2
CASTVAGVSTDTQYF
TGCGCCAGCACCGTAGCGGGGGTGAGCACAGATACGCAGTATTTT
>once|TRBV12-3/TRBV12-4|TRBJ1-5|TRBD1
CASSLTGWEPQHF
TGTGCCAGCAGTTTGACAGGGTGGGAGCCCCAGCATTTT
>NA|TRBV5-1|TRBJ1-3|NA
CASSLGDSGNTIYF
TGCGCCAGCAGCTTGGGGGACTCTGGAAACACCATATATTTT